What follows are 26 T cell receptor beta chains derived from one specimen sequenced in a study of blood T cell repertoires in COVID-19. Sequencing used immunoSEQ multiplex PCR; TCRdb keeps in-frame clones, though not all of them. The profile shows around 300,000 clones, 85% to 90% of them singletons. The sequenced material came from peripheral blood. The receptor set was obtained from a woman aged 45-65 years with COVID-19, enrolled during active disease.

The genes are TRBV11-2 and TRBJ1-2; perhaps TRBD1 as D (6 bases). From germline, CDR1 is SGHAT and CDR2 FQNNGV. V was cut by 0 bases and J by 1 base, with 12 bases left in between. The CDR3 totals 16 residues. The CDR3 sequence: CASSLDTGHFNYGYTF. CDR3 DNA: TGTGCCAGCAGCTTAGATACAGGGCATTTTAACTATGGCTACACCTTC.

This chain joins TRBV29-1 and TRBJ1-1; TRBD1 matches 7 bases. Germline CDR1 is SQVTM and CDR2 is ANQGSEA. After removal of 5 bases from V and 5 bases from J, the junction contained 11 bases not matched to a gene. The CDR3 has 14 amino acids. DNA for the CDR3: TGCAGCGTTAATTGGAGGGGGCTGATTACTGAAGCTTTCTTT. This gives the protein CSVNWRGLITEAFF.

V and J are TRBV12-3 or TRBV12-4 and TRBJ1-2, with 7 bases matching TRBD1. CDR3 length: 13 amino acids. Trimming at V came to 2 bases and at J to 6 bases, leaving 3 bases not matched to a gene. The CDR3 sequence: CASSLTGQNGYTF. CDR3 nucleotide sequence: TGTGCCAGCAGTTTAACGGGACAGAATGGCTACACCTTC.

V usage is TRBV7-2 and J usage is TRBJ2-7; 9 positions match TRBD2. Germline loops: CDR1 SGHTA, CDR2 FQGNSA. The CDR3 contains 16 residues. V was pared by 1 base and J by 7 bases, with 11 bases of the junction left unmatched. CDR3 DNA sequence: TGTGCCAGCAGCTTAGGGTCGGCTAGCGGGGTTGTGGAGCAGTACTTC. Amino acids: CASSLGSASGVVEQYF. The full variable domain, with the rest looked up from reference TRBV7-2 and TRBJ2-7, is GAGVSQSPSNKVTEKGKDVELRCDPISGHTALYWYRQSLGQGLEFLIYFQGNSAPDKSGLPSDRFSAERTGGSVSTLTIQRTQQEDSAVYLCASSLGSASGVVEQYFGPGTRLTVT.

V and J are TRBV19 and TRBJ2-6, with D possibly being TRBD2 (5 bases). Per the germline V gene, CDR1 is LNHDA and CDR2 is SQIVND (reference sequence). The CDR3 spans 16 residues. The V end was cut by 1 base, the J end by 2 bases, with 9 bases between. The CDR3 region is CASSIGFGAGANVLTF. The CDR3 DNA reads as TGTGCCAGTAGTATAGGGTTCGGGGCTGGGGCCAACGTCCTGACTTTC.

This rearrangement joins TRBV15 to TRBJ2-1, with 9 bases matching TRBD2. The V gene's germline CDR1 is LNHNV and CDR2 YYDKDF (reference sequence). V was clipped by 5 bases and J by 8 bases; unmatched bases: 13. The CDR3 is made up of 16 amino acids. CDR3 sequence reads: CATSGAGGRARHEQFF. In DNA form, the CDR3 reads TGTGCCACCAGCGGGGCGGGAGGGAGGGCCAGGCATGAGCAGTTCTTC. The whole variable domain, remainder taken from reference TRBV15 and TRBJ2-1, is DAMVIQNPRYQVTQFGKPVTLSCSQTLNHNVMYWYQQKSSQAPKLLFHYYDKDFNNEADTPDNFQSRRPNTSFCFLDIRSPGLGDTAMYLCATSGAGGRARHEQFFGPGTRLTVL.

For the CDR3, the DNA is TGTGCCAGCAGCTGGAAGAAGACCGGGACAGGGGGTTTAACAGATACGCAGTATTTT. Translation: CASSWKKTGTGGLTDTQYF. The rearrangement joins TRBV7-2 to TRBJ2-3; 11 bases match TRBD1. The junction had 15 bases not matched to a gene; V was cut back by 4 bases and J by 3 bases. The CDR3 totals 19 residues. Germline lookup yields CDR1 SGHTA and CDR2 FQGNSA.

The CDR3 DNA is TGTGCCAGCAGCTTAGAAGCGGGAGACTACGAGCAGTACTTC. Amino acid sequence: CASSLEAGDYEQYF. This chain joins TRBV11-2 and TRBJ2-7, with 8 bases matching TRBD2. Losses at the gene ends were 0 bases for V and 3 bases for J; bases not matched to a gene: 1. Germline values: CDR1 SGHAT, CDR2 FQNNGV. CDR3 length: 14 residues.

The gene calls are TRBV4-1 and TRBJ2-1, with D perhaps matching TRBD2 (6 bases). The germline V gene has CDR1 MGHRA and CDR2 YSYEKL. V was trimmed by 3 bases and J by 3 bases, leaving 12 bases between them. This CDR3 is built from 15 residues. CDR3 amino acids: CASSQPGTGYNEQFF. For the CDR3, the DNA is TGCGCCAGCAGCCAGCCCGGGACTGGCTACAATGAGCAGTTCTTC.

The chain is built from TRBV21-1 and TRBJ1-5; the table's D call, TRBD1, has no DNA check behind it. TRBV21-1 is recorded as a pseudogene. This CDR3 comprises 18 residues. The CDR3 is CASSKCRTEVNSNQPQHF. For the CDR3, the DNA is TGTGCCAGCAGCAAATGCCGGACAGAAGTAAATAGCAATCAGCCCCAGCATTTT.

The V call is TRBV24-1, the J call TRBJ2-1; possibly TRBD1 for D (5 bases). V lost 0 bases, J lost 9 bases, and 8 bases lay in between. The CDR3 is 13 residues long. Germline V gene sequence: CDR1 KGHDR, CDR2 SFDVKD. The CDR3 nucleotides read TGTGCCACCAGTGATTTGACAGGAGTTGAGCAGTTCTTC. Translation gives CATSDLTGVEQFF.

The chain recombines TRBV9 with TRBJ2-1, with D possibly TRBD1 on 5 matching bases. Germline V gives CDR1 SGDLS, CDR2 YYNGEE. The CDR3 is made up of 17 amino acids. V lost 0 bases, J lost 2 bases, and 15 bases lay in between. CDR3 sequence reads: CASSVVYTPGPYNEQFF. CDR3 sequence (DNA): TGTGCCAGCAGCGTAGTTTATACTCCAGGGCCCTACAATGAGCAGTTCTTC.

The V gene is TRBV4-1, the J gene TRBJ2-7; no definite D call. Trimming removed 0 bases from V and 3 bases from J, with 9 bases in between. CDR3 length equals 14 residues. Germline CDR1 reads MGHRA; CDR2 reads YSYEKL. The CDR3: CASSQDSKHYEQYF. The CDR3 DNA sequence: TGCGCCAGCAGCCAAGATTCAAAACACTACGAGCAGTACTTC.

The chain links TRBV29-1 to TRBJ1-5, with D unclear. Germline values: CDR1 SQVTM, CDR2 ANQGSEA. Trimming took off 7 bases at V and 6 bases at J, with 13 bases between the two ends. The CDR3 is made up of 12 amino acids. Here the CDR3 reads CSATSGFQPQHF. The CDR3 bases are TGCAGCGCGACCAGCGGATTTCAGCCCCAGCATTTT.

This chain links TRBV9 with TRBJ1-1; 7 bases map to TRBD1. This CDR3 spans 13 amino acids. Germline V gene sequence: CDR1 SGDLS, CDR2 YYNGEE. J gave up 7 bases and V 4 bases, and 7 bases lay outside the gene matches. The CDR3, as DNA: TGTGCCAGCAGCCCCTCCGGGACAGTTGAAGCTTTCTTT. It yields the protein CASSPSGTVEAFF.

The rearrangement links TRBV27 to TRBJ1-5; TRBD1 might be the D (5 bases). CDR3 length: 13 residues. The V end lost 3 bases, the J end lost 6 bases, and 9 bases lay between the germline ends. Per the germline V gene, CDR1 is MNHEY and CDR2 is SMNVEV (reference sequence). The CDR3 coding sequence is TGTGCCAGCAGTTTCCCCCAGGGTCAGCCCCAGCATTTT. Its translation: CASSFPQGQPQHF.

V usage is TRBV18 and J usage is TRBJ2-2; possibly TRBD1 for D (6 bases). The CDR3 totals 14 residues. With 0 bases removed from V and 7 bases from J, the gap between germline ends came to 9 bases. Per germline, CDR1 KGHSH and CDR2 LQKENI. CDR3 protein: CASSPPAGVGELFF. As DNA, the CDR3 is TGTGCCAGCTCACCACCGGCAGGGGTCGGGGAGCTGTTTTTT.

The V call is TRBV5-6, the J call TRBJ2-7; TRBD1 aligns across 9 bases. J lost 6 bases, V lost 5 bases, and 21 bases had no gene match. Germline CDR1 SGHDT, CDR2 YYEEEE. This CDR3 has 18 amino acids. CDR3 in DNA: TGTGCCAGCAGGCTTAGATGGGCCTTACCGGGACAGGGTTCCGAGCAGTACTTC. Translating it yields CASRLRWALPGQGSEQYF.

A single count supports this clone. The chain recombines TRBV24-1 with TRBJ2-7, with TRBD2 matching over 8 bases. The length of the CDR3 is 17 residues. V was pared by 3 bases and J by 4 bases, with 13 bases of the junction left unmatched. The V gene's germline CDR1 is KGHDR and CDR2 SFDVKD. CDR3 bases: TGTGCCACCAGTGATGCCGGGAGGGGGTCCCTGGTTTACGAGCAGTACTTC. Its protein product is CATSDAGRGSLVYEQYF.

This clone showed up just once. This sequence joins TRBV6-6 and TRBJ2-5, with D perhaps matching TRBD2 (7 bases). From germline, CDR1 is MNHNY and CDR2 SVGAGI (reference sequence). This CDR3 has 16 amino acids. V was trimmed by 0 bases and J by 2 bases, leaving 13 bases between them. Here the CDR3 DNA reads TGTGCCAGCAGTTACTCGATGGGGAGGGGGCAAGAGACCCAGTACTTC. Its translation: CASSYSMGRGQETQYF.

This chain joins TRBV9 and TRBJ1-1; 9 positions agree with TRBD1. Germline trimming cut 3 bases from V and 0 bases from J; bases unmatched to any gene: 0. The CDR3 loop spans 14 amino acids. Germline CDR1 SGDLS, CDR2 YYNGEE. CDR3: CASSGQGVNTEAFF. Here the CDR3 DNA reads TGTGCCAGCAGCGGACAGGGGGTGAACACTGAAGCTTTCTTT.

The genes are TRBV4-3 and TRBJ2-7; a possible D gene is TRBD1 (6 bases). V was shortened by 0 bases and J by 5 bases, with 17 bases between the two germline ends. CDR3 length equals 16 residues. The V gene's germline CDR1 is LGHNA and CDR2 YSLEER. This chain's CDR3 is CASSQDSQGPEDEQYF. CDR3 DNA: TGCGCCAGCAGCCAAGATAGTCAGGGGCCGGAGGACGAGCAGTACTTC.

The rearrangement joins TRBV14 to TRBJ2-2, with D perhaps TRBD2 (6 bases). The CDR3 length is 16 residues. V was shortened by 1 base and J by 0 bases, with 9 bases between the two germline ends. Per the germline V gene, CDR1 is SGHDN and CDR2 is FVKESK. CDR3 protein: CASSQGVAANTGELFF. The CDR3, as DNA: TGTGCCAGCAGCCAAGGGGTAGCGGCGAACACCGGGGAGCTGTTTTTT.

The chain combines TRBV6-2 or TRBV6-3 with TRBJ2-7; D unclear. Trimming took off 0 bases at V and 2 bases at J, with 11 bases between the two ends. Germline V CDR1 and CDR2: MNHEY, SVGEGT. This CDR3 contains 15 residues. The CDR3 region has the DNA TGTGCCAGCAGTTACTCTGGCGCGGATACCTACGAGCAGTACTTC. Encoded protein: CASSYSGADTYEQYF.

The chain is built from TRBV11-2 and TRBJ1-1, with unresolved D. The CDR3 extends over 14 amino acids. Trimming pared 3 bases from V and 7 bases from J, leaving 15 bases between. CDR1 is SGHAT, CDR2 FQNNGV, per germline. The chain's CDR3 is CASSFRRGNLEAFF. Here the CDR3 DNA reads TGTGCCAGCAGCTTTCGGAGAGGAAACCTTGAAGCTTTCTTT.

This clone was picked up one time. This chain joins TRBV12-5 and TRBJ1-1; no reliable D call. Germline V lookup: CDR1 LGHNT, CDR2 FRNRAP. The V and J ends lost 3 bases and 10 bases respectively, with 9 bases between them. This CDR3 has 11 residues. In DNA, the CDR3 is TGTGCTAGTGGTTTTTACCTCGGAGCTTTCTTT. This gives the protein CASGFYLGAFF.